The 3 T cell receptor beta chains below were found in one sample sequenced in a study of radiotherapy plus CTLA-4 blockade in lung cancer. Using immunoSEQ multiplex PCR, the repertoire was profiled, and TCRdb retains in-frame clones only, with some absent. Among tens of thousands of clones listed, 79% were seen once. The specimen was peripheral blood, collected from a patient treated with radiotherapy plus ipilimumab. These receptors were collected from a human donor with non-small cell lung cancer who had a complete response to radiotherapy plus ipilimumab.

The chain recombines TRBV11-3 with TRBJ2-5; 9 bases match TRBD1. V trimming: 1 base; J trimming: 1 base; junction bases outside the gene matches: 10. This CDR3 has 18 residues. Germline V gene lookup returns CDR1 SGHNT and CDR2 YENEEA. The CDR3: CASSLGPGQGTLQETQYF. CDR3 in DNA: TGTGCCAGCAGCTTAGGTCCGGGACAGGGAACCCTCCAAGAGACCCAGTACTTC.

The chain has TRBV2 and TRBJ2-3, with D possibly being TRBD2 (6 bases). V lost 0 bases to trimming and J lost 2 bases, with 12 bases between them. The CDR3 runs to 16 residues. Germline-derived CDR1 and CDR2 are SNHLY and FYNNEI. The CDR3 loop reads CASSEALGGDTDTQYF. CDR3 nucleotide sequence: TGTGCCAGCAGTGAAGCCCTGGGGGGAGACACAGATACGCAGTATTTT.

The sample holds a few counts of this clone. The chain is built from TRBV19 and TRBJ2-1, with TRBD2 matching 7 bases. The germline gives CDR1 LNHDA, CDR2 SQIVND (reference sequence). Trimming cost V 6 bases and J 8 bases; bases outside gene matches: 10. The CDR3 length is 14 residues. The CDR3 loop is CASRGGREFDEQFF. Here the CDR3 DNA reads TGTGCCAGTAGGGGCGGGAGAGAATTCGATGAGCAGTTCTTC.